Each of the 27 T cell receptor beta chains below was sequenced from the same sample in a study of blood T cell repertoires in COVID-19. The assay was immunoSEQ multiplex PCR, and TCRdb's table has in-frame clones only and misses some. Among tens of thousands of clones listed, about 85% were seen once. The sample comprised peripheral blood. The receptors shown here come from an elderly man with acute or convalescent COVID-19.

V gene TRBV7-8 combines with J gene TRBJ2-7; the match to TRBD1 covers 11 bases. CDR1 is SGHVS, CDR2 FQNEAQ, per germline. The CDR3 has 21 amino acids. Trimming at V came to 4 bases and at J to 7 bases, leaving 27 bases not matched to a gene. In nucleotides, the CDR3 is TGTGCCAGCAGCTCGGGAGAGACCCGGACAGGGGGCTACGGGCTTTCCCCAGAGCAGTACTTC. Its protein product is CASSSGETRTGGYGLSPEQYF.

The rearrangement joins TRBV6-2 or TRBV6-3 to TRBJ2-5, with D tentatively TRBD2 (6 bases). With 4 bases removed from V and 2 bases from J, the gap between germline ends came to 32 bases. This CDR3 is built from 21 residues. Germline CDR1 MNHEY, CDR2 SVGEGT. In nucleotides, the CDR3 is TGTGCCAGCAGTTTACCCCTAGGAGGGAGCCAGGGCAGTATACGTCAAGAGACCCAGTACTTC. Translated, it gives CASSLPLGGSQGSIRQETQYF.

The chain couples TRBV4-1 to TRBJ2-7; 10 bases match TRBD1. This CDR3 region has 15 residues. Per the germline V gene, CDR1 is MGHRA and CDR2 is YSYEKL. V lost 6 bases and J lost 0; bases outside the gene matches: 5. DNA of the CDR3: TGCGCCAGCAGAACTAGGACAGGGGGCTCCTACGAGCAGTACTTC. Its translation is CASRTRTGGSYEQYF.

Written as DNA, the CDR3 is TGTGCCAGCAGGAAAGAACAGGGGTCTGGCTACACCTTC. This codes for CASRKEQGSGYTF. The V gene is TRBV5-5, the J gene TRBJ1-2, with 7 nucleotides matching TRBD1. There are 13 residues in the CDR3. Germline loops: CDR1 SGHKS, CDR2 YYEKEE (reference sequence). V was pared by 5 bases and J by 7 bases, with 8 bases of the junction left unmatched.

The CDR3 nucleotides are TGTGCCTGGGTGGGGACAGGACTTGTCTATGGCTACACCTTC. Protein sequence: CAWVGTGLVYGYTF. V and J are TRBV30 and TRBJ1-2; 8 nucleotides match TRBD1. J was trimmed by 4 bases and V by 5 bases; bases with no gene match: 9. The CDR3 is 14 amino acids. Germline V CDR1 and CDR2: GTSNPN, SVGIG (reference sequence).

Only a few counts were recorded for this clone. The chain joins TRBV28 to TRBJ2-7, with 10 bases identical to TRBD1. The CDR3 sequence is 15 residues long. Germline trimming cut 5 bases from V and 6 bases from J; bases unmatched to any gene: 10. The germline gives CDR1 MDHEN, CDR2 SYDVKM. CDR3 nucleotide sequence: TGTGCCAGCAGTCATGGGGGACAGGGGTCGTCCGAGCAGTACTTC. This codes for CASSHGGQGSSEQYF.

The CDR3 coding sequence is TGTGCCAGCAGCTTAGACAGAACCTACGAGCAGTACTTC. As protein: CASSLDRTYEQYF. This chain links TRBV7-3 with TRBJ2-7; a weak D match, TRBD1 (5 bases). Deletions cut 2 bases from V and 2 bases from J, with 7 bases between. From germline, CDR1 is SGHTA and CDR2 FQGTGA. This CDR3 has 13 residues.

CDR3 coding DNA: TGTGCCAGCAGCCAGGGGGGTAGCAATCAGCCCCAGCATTTT. The encoded protein is CASSQGGSNQPQHF. The genes are TRBV11-2 and TRBJ1-5, with 7 nucleotides matching TRBD1. V lost 5 bases, J lost 0 bases, and 1 base stayed unmatched. Germline CDR1 and CDR2: SGHAT and FQNNGV. The CDR3 contains 14 residues.

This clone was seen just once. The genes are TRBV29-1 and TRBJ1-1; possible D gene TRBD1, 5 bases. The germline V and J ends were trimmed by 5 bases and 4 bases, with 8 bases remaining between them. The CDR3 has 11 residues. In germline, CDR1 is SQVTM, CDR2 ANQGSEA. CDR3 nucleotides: TGCAGCGTTCTGGACACCACTGAAGCTTTCTTT. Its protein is CSVLDTTEAFF.

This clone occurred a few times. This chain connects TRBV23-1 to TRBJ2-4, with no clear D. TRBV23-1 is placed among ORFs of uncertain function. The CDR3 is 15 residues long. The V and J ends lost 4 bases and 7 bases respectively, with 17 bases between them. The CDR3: CASSPPGRIENIQYF. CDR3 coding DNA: TGCGCCAGCAGTCCCCCCGGCAGGATCGAGAACATTCAGTACTTC.

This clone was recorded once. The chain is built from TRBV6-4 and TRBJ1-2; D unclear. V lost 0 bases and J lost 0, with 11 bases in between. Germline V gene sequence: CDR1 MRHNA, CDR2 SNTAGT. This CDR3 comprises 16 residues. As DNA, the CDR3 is TGTGCCAGCAGTGACTCGAGCGTTGCCTCTAACTATGGCTACACCTTC. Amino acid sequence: CASSDSSVASNYGYTF.

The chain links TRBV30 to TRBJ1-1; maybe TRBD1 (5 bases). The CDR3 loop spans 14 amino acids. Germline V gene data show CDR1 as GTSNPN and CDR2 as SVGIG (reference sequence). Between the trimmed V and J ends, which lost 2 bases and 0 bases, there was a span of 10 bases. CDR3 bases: TGTGCCTGGAGTATTTGGGGGGTGAACACTGAAGCTTTCTTT. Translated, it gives CAWSIWGVNTEAFF. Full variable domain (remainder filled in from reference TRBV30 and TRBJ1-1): SQTIHQWPATLVQPVGSPLSLECTVEGTSNPNLYWYRQAAGRGLQLLFYSVGIGQISSEVPQNLSASRPQDRQFILSSKKLLLSDSGFYLCAWSIWGVNTEAFFGQGTRLTVV.

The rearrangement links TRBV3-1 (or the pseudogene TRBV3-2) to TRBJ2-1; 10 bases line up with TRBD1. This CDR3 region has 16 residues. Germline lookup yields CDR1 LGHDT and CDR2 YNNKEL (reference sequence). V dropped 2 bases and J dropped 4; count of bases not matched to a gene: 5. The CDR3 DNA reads TGTGCCAGCAGCCAAAGAAGGGGACAGGGGTACAATGAGCAGTTCTTC. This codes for CASSQRRGQGYNEQFF.

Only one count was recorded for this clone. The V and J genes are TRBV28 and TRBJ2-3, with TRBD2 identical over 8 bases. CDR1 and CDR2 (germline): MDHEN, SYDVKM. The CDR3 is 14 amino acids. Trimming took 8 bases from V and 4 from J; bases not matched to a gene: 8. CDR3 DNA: TGTGCCAGCTCCCGAGCGGGGGTTGCAGATACGCAGTATTTT. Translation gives CASSRAGVADTQYF.

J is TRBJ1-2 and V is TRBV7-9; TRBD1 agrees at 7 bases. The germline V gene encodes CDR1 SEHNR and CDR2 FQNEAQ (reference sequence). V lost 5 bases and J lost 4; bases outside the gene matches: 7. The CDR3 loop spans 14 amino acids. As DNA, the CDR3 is TGTGCCAGCAGCCGGGACAGCCTATCCTATGGCTACACCTTC. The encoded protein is CASSRDSLSYGYTF.

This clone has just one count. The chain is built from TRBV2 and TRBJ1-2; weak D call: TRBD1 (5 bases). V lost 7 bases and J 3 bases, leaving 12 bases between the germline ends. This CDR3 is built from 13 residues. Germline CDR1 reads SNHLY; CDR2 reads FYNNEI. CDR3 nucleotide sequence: TGTGCCAGCATGAAGGGCAGGGACTATGGCTACACCTTC. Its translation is CASMKGRDYGYTF.

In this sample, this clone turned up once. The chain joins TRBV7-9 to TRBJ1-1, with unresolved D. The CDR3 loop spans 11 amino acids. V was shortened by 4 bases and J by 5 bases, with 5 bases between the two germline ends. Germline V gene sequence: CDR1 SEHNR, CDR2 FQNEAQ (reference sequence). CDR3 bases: TGTGCCAGCAGCTCGCTAACTGAAGCTTTCTTT. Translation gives CASSSLTEAFF.

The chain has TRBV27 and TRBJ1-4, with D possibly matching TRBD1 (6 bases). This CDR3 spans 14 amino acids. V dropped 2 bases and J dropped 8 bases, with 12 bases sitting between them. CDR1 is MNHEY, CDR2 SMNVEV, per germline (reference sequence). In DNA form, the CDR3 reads TGTGCCAGCAGTTTACGGGGGGCATGGGAAAAACTGTTTTTT. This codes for CASSLRGAWEKLFF.

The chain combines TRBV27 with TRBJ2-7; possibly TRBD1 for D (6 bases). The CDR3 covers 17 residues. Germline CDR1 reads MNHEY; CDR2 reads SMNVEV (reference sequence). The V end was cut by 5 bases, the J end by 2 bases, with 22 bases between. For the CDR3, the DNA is TGTGCCAGCAGTCTCTTCCTCGGACAGCCTGCTCCCTACGAGCAGTACTTC. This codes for CASSLFLGQPAPYEQYF.

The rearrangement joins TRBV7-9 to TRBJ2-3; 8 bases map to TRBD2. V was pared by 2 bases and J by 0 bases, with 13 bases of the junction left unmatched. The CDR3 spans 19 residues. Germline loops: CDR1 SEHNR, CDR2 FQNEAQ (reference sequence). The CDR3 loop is CASSLWRLAYYRSTDTQYF. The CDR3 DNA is TGTGCCAGCAGCTTATGGCGACTAGCGTACTACAGGAGCACAGATACGCAGTATTTT.

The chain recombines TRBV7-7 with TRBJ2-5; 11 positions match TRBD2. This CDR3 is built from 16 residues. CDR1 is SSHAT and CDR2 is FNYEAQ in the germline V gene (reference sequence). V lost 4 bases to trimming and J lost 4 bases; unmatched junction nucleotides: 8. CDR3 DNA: TGTGCCAGCAGCTCTGGGGCTAGCGGGGGGCCAGAGACCCAGTACTTC. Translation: CASSSGASGGPETQYF.

In DNA, the CDR3 is TGTGCCAGCAGCCAGACAGTAACAAACTACGAGCAGTACTTC. This gives the protein CASSQTVTNYEQYF. V usage is TRBV2 and J usage is TRBJ2-7, with a tentative D call TRBD1 (5 bases). Trimming removed 6 bases from V and 3 bases from J, with 15 bases in between. Germline V gives CDR1 SNHLY, CDR2 FYNNEI. The CDR3 totals 14 residues.

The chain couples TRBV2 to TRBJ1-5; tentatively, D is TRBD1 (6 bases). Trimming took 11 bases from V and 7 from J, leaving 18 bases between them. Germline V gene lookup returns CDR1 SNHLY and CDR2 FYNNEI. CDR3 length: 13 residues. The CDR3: CAGGGGAGQPQHF. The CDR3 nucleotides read TGTGCCGGAGGGGGGGGCGCGGGACAGCCCCAGCATTTT.

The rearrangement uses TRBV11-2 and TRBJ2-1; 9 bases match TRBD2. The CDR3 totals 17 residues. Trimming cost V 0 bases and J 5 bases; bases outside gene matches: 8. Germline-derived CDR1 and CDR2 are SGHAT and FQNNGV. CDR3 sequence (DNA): TGTGCCAGCAGCTTAGATGGGGCGGGAGGGTTAAACAATGAGCAGTTCTTC. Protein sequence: CASSLDGAGGLNNEQFF.

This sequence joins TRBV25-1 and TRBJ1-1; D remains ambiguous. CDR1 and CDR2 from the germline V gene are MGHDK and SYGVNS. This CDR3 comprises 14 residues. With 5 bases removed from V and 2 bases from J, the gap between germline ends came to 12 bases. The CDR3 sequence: CASSPPVTNTEAFF. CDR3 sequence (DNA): TGTGCCAGCAGTCCCCCGGTCACCAACACTGAAGCTTTCTTT.

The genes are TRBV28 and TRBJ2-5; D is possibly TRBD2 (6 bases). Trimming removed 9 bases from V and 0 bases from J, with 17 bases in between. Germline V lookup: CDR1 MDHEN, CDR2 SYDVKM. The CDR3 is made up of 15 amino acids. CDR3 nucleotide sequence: TGTGCCAGTCGGGGGAGCGGAGTGTACCAAGAGACCCAGTACTTC. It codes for CASRGSGVYQETQYF.

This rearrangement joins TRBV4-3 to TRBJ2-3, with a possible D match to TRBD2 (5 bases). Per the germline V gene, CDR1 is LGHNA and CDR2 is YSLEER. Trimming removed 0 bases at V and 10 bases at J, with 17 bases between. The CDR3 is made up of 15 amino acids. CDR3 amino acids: CASSQDWRITVAQYF. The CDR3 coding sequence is TGCGCCAGCAGCCAAGATTGGAGGATTACGGTTGCGCAGTATTTT.